These 25 T cell receptor beta chains were sequenced from one sample in a study of blood T cell repertoires in COVID-19. Clones were sequenced by immunoSEQ multiplex PCR, and TCRdb holds only the in-frame ones, with some missing. The sample yields some 13,000 clones, 80% to 90% seen once. Sequencing was performed on peripheral blood. These TCRs come from a man older than 75 with acute or convalescent COVID-19.

In this sample, this clone turned up once. The junction departs from germline at one end; a sequencing error may be responsible. The CDR3 DNA follows: TGTGCTAGCAGCCATAGCGGGGGAGCCGGTGAGCAGTTCTTC. It translates to CASSHSGGAGEQFF. The J gene is TRBJ2-1, the V gene TRBV7-7, with 9 bases identical to TRBD2. The CDR3 is made up of 14 amino acids. Per germline, CDR1 SSHAT and CDR2 FNYEAQ (reference sequence).

The chain uses TRBV7-8 and TRBJ1-3; the match to TRBD1 covers 7 bases. V shed 3 bases and J 6 bases; nucleotides not matched to a gene: 5. Germline assignment: CDR1 SGHVS and CDR2 FQNEAQ. The CDR3 extends over 14 amino acids. The chain's CDR3 is CASSFGQEANTIYF. CDR3 DNA sequence: TGTGCCAGCAGCTTCGGACAGGAGGCAAACACCATATATTTT.

The chain has TRBV10-1 and TRBJ2-2; TRBD2 aligns across 7 bases. The CDR3 runs to 13 residues. V was pared by 4 bases and J by 5 bases, with 1 base of the junction left unmatched. Germline assignment: CDR1 WNHNN and CDR2 SYGVQD (reference sequence). DNA for the CDR3: TGCGCCAGCAGTGGGACTAGGACCGGGGAGCTGTTTTTT. This encodes CASSGTRTGELFF.

J is TRBJ2-5 and V is TRBV18; D not resolved. In germline, CDR1 is KGHSH, CDR2 LQKENI. The CDR3 extends over 14 amino acids. V lost 6 bases to trimming and J lost 2 bases, with 13 bases between them. DNA for the CDR3: TGTGCCAGCTCCCGACGGAAACTACAAGAGACCCAGTACTTC. The encoded protein is CASSRRKLQETQYF. The full variable domain, completed using reference TRBV18 and TRBJ2-5, is NAGVMQNPRHLVRRRGQEARLRCSPMKGHSHVYWYRQLPEEGLKFMVYLQKENIIDESGMPKERFSAEFPKEGPSILRIQQVVRGDSAAYFCASSRRKLQETQYFGPGTRLLVL.

This clone was counted only a few times. V gene TRBV5-1 combines with J gene TRBJ1-2, with D tentatively TRBD1 (6 bases). The length of the CDR3 is 15 residues. Trimming left V 0 bases short and J 3 bases short, with 12 bases between. Germline V CDR1 and CDR2: SGHRS, YFSETQ. CDR3 sequence reads: CASSLAIGQYYGYTF. The CDR3 nucleotides read TGCGCCAGCAGCTTGGCCATCGGACAGTACTATGGCTACACCTTC.

The gene calls are TRBV2 and TRBJ1-3; D perhaps matches TRBD1 (5 bases). Trimming cost V 6 bases and J 0 bases, with 24 bases left between them. CDR1 and CDR2 from the germline V gene are SNHLY and FYNNEI. The CDR3 is 19 residues long. The CDR3 bases are TGTGCCAGCAGAGACCCTGGGTATGGCGGGGCAAGCTCTGGAAACACCATATATTTT. The encoded protein is CASRDPGYGGASSGNTIYF. Drawing the rest from reference TRBV2 and TRBJ1-3, the complete variable domain is EPEVTQTPSHQVTQMGQEVILRCVPISNHLYFYWYRQILGQKVEFLVSFYNNEISEKSEIFDDQFSVERPDGSNFTLKIRSTKLEDSAMYFCASRDPGYGGASSGNTIYFGEGSWLTVV.

The rearrangement uses TRBV6-5 and TRBJ2-2; 7 positions agree with TRBD2. Trimming cost V 0 bases and J 2 bases; bases outside gene matches: 0. The germline V gene has CDR1 MNHEY and CDR2 SVGAGI. The CDR3 is made up of 15 amino acids. CDR3 region: CASSYSGLNTGELFF. CDR3 coding DNA: TGTGCCAGCAGTTACTCGGGACTAAACACCGGGGAGCTGTTTTTT.

This clone was picked up one time. The chain uses TRBV6-5 and TRBJ2-7, with TRBD1 identical over 8 bases. From germline, CDR1 is MNHEY and CDR2 SVGAGI. CDR3 length equals 14 residues. Trimming at V came to 7 bases and at J to 1 base, leaving 6 bases not matched to a gene. For the CDR3, the DNA is TGTGCCAGCATGGTCAGGGGGCTTTCCTACGAGCAGTACTTC. It is translated as CASMVRGLSYEQYF.

The V gene is TRBV11-3, the J gene TRBJ1-1; TRBD1 agrees at 9 bases. V lost 5 bases, J lost 0 bases, and 4 bases stayed unmatched. Per the germline V gene, CDR1 is SGHNT and CDR2 is YENEEA. CDR3 length equals 15 residues. The CDR3 spells CASSTRDRVNTEAFF. The CDR3 nucleotides are TGTGCCAGCAGCACTAGGGACAGGGTGAACACTGAAGCTTTCTTT.

The CDR3, as DNA: TGCGCCAGCAGCCCAGACAGTAACAATGAGCAGTTCTTC. Its translation is CASSPDSNNEQFF. This chain links TRBV5-1 with TRBJ2-1, with D maybe TRBD1 (5 bases). The CDR3 is made up of 13 amino acids. Germline V gene sequence: CDR1 SGHRS, CDR2 YFSETQ. Trimming stripped 4 bases from V and 5 bases from J, with 10 bases between.

The gene calls are TRBV11-3 and TRBJ2-3; the D gene is possibly TRBD2 (6 bases). V lost 5 bases to trimming and J lost 0 bases, with 15 bases between them. The CDR3 covers 16 residues. Germline CDR1 reads SGHNT; CDR2 reads YENEEA. The CDR3 coding sequence is TGTGCCAGCAGCCCCTGGGGGGATCATAGCACAGATACGCAGTATTTT. Residues: CASSPWGDHSTDTQYF.

CDR3 protein: CASSLGGLAGGGGEQFF. In nucleotides, the CDR3 is TGTGCCAGCAGCTTAGGGGGGCTAGCGGGAGGAGGTGGTGAGCAGTTCTTC. V and J are TRBV7-6 and TRBJ2-1; 11 nucleotides match TRBD2. From germline, CDR1 is SGHVS and CDR2 FNYEAQ. With V trimmed by 1 base and J by 9 bases, 11 bases remained unmatched. This CDR3 comprises 17 residues.

V is TRBV3-1 (or the pseudogene TRBV3-2) and J is TRBJ2-2; D unresolved. V gave up 2 bases and J gave up 7 bases, with 14 bases separating them. Germline CDR1 and CDR2: LGHDT and YNNKEL (reference sequence). The CDR3 length is 15 residues. CDR3: CASSQPNFPVGELFF. CDR3 nucleotides: TGTGCCAGCAGCCAACCCAACTTTCCTGTCGGGGAGCTGTTTTTT.

The rearrangement joins TRBV23-1 to TRBJ2-1; 10 bases are a match to TRBD1. TRBV23-1 is reported as an ORF; its role is uncertain. Unmatched junction bases numbered 10, after V lost 3 bases and J lost 8 bases. This CDR3 has 16 residues. The CDR3 nucleotides are TGCGCCAGCAGTCAGCGCCGGGACAGGGGAATGTATGAGCAGTTCTTC. Its translation is CASSQRRDRGMYEQFF.

V is TRBV7-6 and J is TRBJ2-3; TRBD2 aligns across 7 bases. Trimming took 1 base from V and 1 from J; bases not matched to a gene: 5. CDR1 and CDR2 (germline): SGHVS, FNYEAQ. The CDR3 is 16 residues long. CDR3 nucleotide sequence: TGTGCCAGCAGCTTAGTCGGCCGGGGGGGCACAGATACGCAGTATTTT. Protein sequence: CASSLVGRGGTDTQYF.

The V gene is TRBV7-2, the J gene TRBJ1-2; TRBD1 matches 11 bases. The J segment lost 7 bases and the V segment lost 6 bases, leaving 7 bases of the junction unmatched. There are 14 residues in the CDR3. Germline V gene lookup returns CDR1 SGHTA and CDR2 FQGNSA. CDR3 in amino acids: CASSRGQGARGYTF. In nucleotides, the CDR3 is TGTGCCAGCAGTCGAGGACAGGGGGCGCGTGGCTACACCTTC. Using reference TRBV7-2 and TRBJ1-2 for the parts outside the CDR3, the full variable domain is GAGVSQSPSNKVTEKGKDVELRCDPISGHTALYWYRQSLGQGLEFLIYFQGNSAPDKSGLPSDRFSAERTGGSVSTLTIQRTQQEDSAVYLCASSRGQGARGYTFGSGTRLTVV.

The sample holds one count of this clone. The CDR3 spells CATSRGSANYGYTF. The DNA of the CDR3 is TGTGCCACCAGTAGAGGTTCAGCTAACTATGGCTACACCTTC. The chain carries TRBV24-1 and TRBJ1-2; D is uncertain. Trimming removed 6 bases at V and 0 bases at J, with 10 bases between. Germline CDR1 is KGHDR and CDR2 is SFDVKD. The CDR3 is 14 amino acids.

The V and J genes are TRBV2 and TRBJ2-6, with TRBD1 matching over 10 bases. Trimming removed 6 bases from V and 3 bases from J; junction bases left unmatched: 2. CDR3 length: 15 amino acids. The germline CDR1 and CDR2 sequences are SNHLY and FYNNEI. As DNA, the CDR3 is TGTGCCAGCAGGACAGGGGGCGGTGGGGCCAACGTCCTGACTTTC. Its protein is CASRTGGGGANVLTF. The full variable domain, in which reference TRBV2 and TRBJ2-6 provide the parts outside the CDR3, is EPEVTQTPSHQVTQMGQEVILRCVPISNHLYFYWYRQILGQKVEFLVSFYNNEISEKSEIFDDQFSVERPDGSNFTLKIRSTKLEDSAMYFCASRTGGGGANVLTFGAGSRLTVL.

V is TRBV7-9 and J is TRBJ2-3, with TRBD1 identical over 7 bases. The CDR3 consists of 17 residues. The V gene's germline CDR1 is SEHNR and CDR2 FQNEAQ (reference sequence). V was pared by 5 bases and J by 0 bases, with 11 bases of the junction left unmatched. CDR3 residues: CASSLGTVDSSTDTQYF. The CDR3 DNA reads TGTGCCAGCAGCCTTGGGACAGTCGATTCTAGCACAGATACGCAGTATTTT.

This chain joins TRBV6-5 and TRBJ1-1, with TRBD1 identical over 8 bases. This CDR3 has 15 residues. J lost 4 bases, V lost 6 bases, and 10 bases had no gene match. Germline V CDR1 and CDR2: MNHEY, SVGAGI. In DNA, the CDR3 is TGTGCCAGCAGCGCTACCGACAGGGGAGGCACTGAAGCTTTCTTT. Translated: CASSATDRGGTEAFF.

The rearrangement joins TRBV18 to TRBJ2-3, with 7 bases matching TRBD2. V lost 3 bases and J lost 0; bases outside the gene matches: 9. The length of the CDR3 is 17 residues. Germline values: CDR1 KGHSH, CDR2 LQKENI. CDR3 sequence (DNA): TGTGCCAGCTCACCTAGGACTAGACCAGATAGCACAGATACGCAGTATTTT. This sequence encodes CASSPRTRPDSTDTQYF.

This chain links TRBV9 with TRBJ2-2, with D hard to call. Trimming removed 4 bases from V and 1 base from J, with 8 bases in between. The CDR3 is made up of 14 amino acids. Germline V gene lookup returns CDR1 SGDLS and CDR2 YYNGEE. This CDR3 reads CASSPRQNTGELFF. CDR3 coding DNA: TGTGCCAGCAGCCCGCGACAGAACACCGGGGAGCTGTTTTTT.

The rearrangement links TRBV7-9 to TRBJ2-3, with 10 bases that match TRBD1. This CDR3 has 16 amino acids. Trimming took 3 bases from V and 4 from J; bases not matched to a gene: 7. CDR1 and CDR2 (germline): SEHNR, FQNEAQ (reference sequence). CDR3 in amino acids: CASSLSGTGVSDTQYF. Written as DNA, the CDR3 is TGTGCCAGCAGCTTGTCCGGGACAGGGGTCTCAGATACGCAGTATTTT.

The chain employs TRBV11-3 and TRBJ2-1, with 9 nucleotides matching TRBD1. With V trimmed by 1 base and J by 2 bases, 9 bases remained unmatched. Germline V gene sequence: CDR1 SGHNT, CDR2 YENEEA. This CDR3 region has 18 residues. The CDR3 DNA follows: TGTGCCAGCAGCTTAGTCGCTTACAGGGGGCCTACCTACAATGAGCAGTTCTTC. Its protein product is CASSLVAYRGPTYNEQFF.

The rearrangement joins TRBV28 to TRBJ2-7, with TRBD2 matching over 11 bases. This CDR3 contains 13 residues. V trimming: 6 bases; J trimming: 3 bases; junction bases outside the gene matches: 1. Looked up from germline, CDR1 is MDHEN and CDR2 is SYDVKM. CDR3 sequence reads: CASRTSGDYEQYF. The CDR3 DNA is TGTGCCAGCAGGACTAGCGGGGACTACGAGCAGTACTTC.